This T cell receptor beta chain comes out of a study of T cell changes during pregnancy in multiple sclerosis. This clone is a singleton in its sample. The table came from immunoSEQ multiplex PCR; TCRdb's copy has only in-frame clones and leaves some out. The data hold about 68,000 clones, with approximately 92% observed a single time. The CDR3 is made up of 16 amino acids. From germline, CDR1 is SGHVS and CDR2 FQNEAQ. J lost 7 bases, V lost 2 bases, and 10 bases had no gene match. This receptor was obtained from a female donor in good health, enrolled as a control in a pregnancy study. The rearrangement joins TRBV7-8 to TRBJ2-4, with 8 bases matching TRBD1. The material was peripheral blood, obtained after pregnancy. CDR3 bases: TGTGCCAGCAGCTTAAGTATTGGACAGGGTCGGAACATTCAGTACTTC. It codes for CASSLSIGQGRNIQYF.